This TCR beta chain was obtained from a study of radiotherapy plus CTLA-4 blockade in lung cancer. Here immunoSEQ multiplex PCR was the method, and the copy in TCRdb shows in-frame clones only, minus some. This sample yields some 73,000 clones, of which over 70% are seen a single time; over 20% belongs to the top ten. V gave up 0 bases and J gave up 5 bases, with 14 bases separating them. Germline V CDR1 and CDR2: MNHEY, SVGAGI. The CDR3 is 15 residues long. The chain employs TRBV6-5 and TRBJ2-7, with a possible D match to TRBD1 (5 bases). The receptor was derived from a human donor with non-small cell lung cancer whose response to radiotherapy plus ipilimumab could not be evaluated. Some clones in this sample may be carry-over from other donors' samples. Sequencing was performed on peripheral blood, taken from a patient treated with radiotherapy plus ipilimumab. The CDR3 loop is CASSYSSARVNEQYF. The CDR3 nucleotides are TGTGCCAGCAGTTACTCTTCAGCCAGGGTGAACGAGCAGTACTTC.